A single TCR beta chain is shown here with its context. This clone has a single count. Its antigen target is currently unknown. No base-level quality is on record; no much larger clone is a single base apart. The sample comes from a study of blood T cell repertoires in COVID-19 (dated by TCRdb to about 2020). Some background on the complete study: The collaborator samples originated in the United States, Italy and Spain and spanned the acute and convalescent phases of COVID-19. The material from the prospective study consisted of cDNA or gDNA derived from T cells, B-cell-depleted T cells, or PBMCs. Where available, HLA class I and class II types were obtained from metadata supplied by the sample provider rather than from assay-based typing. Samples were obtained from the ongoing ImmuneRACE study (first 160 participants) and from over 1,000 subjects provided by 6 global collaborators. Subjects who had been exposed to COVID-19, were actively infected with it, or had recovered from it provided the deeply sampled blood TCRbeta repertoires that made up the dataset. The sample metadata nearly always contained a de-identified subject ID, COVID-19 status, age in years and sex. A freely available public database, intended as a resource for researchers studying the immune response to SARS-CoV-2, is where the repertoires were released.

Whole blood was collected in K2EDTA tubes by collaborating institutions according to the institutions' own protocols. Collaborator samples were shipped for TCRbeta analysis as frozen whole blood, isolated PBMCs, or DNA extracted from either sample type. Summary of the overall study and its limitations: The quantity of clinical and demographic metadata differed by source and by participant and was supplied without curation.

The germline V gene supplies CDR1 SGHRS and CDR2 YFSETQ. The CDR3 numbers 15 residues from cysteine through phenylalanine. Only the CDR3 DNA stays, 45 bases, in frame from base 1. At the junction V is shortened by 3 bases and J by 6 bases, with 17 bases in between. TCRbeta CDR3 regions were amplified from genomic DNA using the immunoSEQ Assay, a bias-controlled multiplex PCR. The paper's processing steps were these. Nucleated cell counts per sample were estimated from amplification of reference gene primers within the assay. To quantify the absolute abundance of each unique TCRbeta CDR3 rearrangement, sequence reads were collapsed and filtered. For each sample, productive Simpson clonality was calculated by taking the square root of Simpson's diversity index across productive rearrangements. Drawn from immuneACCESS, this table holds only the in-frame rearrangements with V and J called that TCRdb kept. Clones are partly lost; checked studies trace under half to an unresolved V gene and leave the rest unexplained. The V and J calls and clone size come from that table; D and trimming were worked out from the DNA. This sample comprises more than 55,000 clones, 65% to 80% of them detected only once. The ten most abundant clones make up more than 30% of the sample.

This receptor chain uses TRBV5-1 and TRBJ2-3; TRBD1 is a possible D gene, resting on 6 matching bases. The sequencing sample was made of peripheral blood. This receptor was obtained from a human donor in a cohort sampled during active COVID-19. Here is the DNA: TGCGCCAGCAGCTCGAGCCCAACAGGGATGGATACGCAGTATTTT. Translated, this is CASSSSPTGMDTQYF. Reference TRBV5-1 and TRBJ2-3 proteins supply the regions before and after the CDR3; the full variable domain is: KAGVTQTPRYLIKTRGQQVTLSCSPISGHRSVSWYQQTPGQGLQFLFEYFSETQRNKGNFPGRFSGRQFSNSRSEMNVSTLELGDSALYLCASSSSPTGMDTQYFGPGTRLTVL.